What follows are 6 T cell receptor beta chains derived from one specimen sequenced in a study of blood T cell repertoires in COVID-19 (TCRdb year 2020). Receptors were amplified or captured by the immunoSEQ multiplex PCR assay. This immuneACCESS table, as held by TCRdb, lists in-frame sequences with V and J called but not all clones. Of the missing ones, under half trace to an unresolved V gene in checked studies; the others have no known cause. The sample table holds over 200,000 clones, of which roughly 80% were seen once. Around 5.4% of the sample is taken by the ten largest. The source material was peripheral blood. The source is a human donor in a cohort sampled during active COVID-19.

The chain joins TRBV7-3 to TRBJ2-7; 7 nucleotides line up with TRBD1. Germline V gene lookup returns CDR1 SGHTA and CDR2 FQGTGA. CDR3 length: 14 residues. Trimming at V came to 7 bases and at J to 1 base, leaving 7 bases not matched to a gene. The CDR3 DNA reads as TGTGCCAGCACCGCCGGGACAGCGTCCTACGAGCAGTACTTC. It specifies CASTAGTASYEQYF. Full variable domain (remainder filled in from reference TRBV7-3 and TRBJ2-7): GAGVSQTPSNKVTEKGKYVELRCDPISGHTALYWYRQSLGQGPEFLIYFQGTGAADDSGLPNDRFFAVRPEGSVSTLKIQRTERGDSAVYLCASTAGTASYEQYFGPGTRLTVT.

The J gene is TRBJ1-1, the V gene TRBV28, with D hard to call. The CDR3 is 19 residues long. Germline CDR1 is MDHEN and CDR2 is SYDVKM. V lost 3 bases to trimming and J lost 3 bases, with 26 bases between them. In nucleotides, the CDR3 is TGTGCCAGCAGTTTGTATGGACTCCGGCCGACCCTGAGGGACACTGAAGCTTTCTTT. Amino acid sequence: CASSLYGLRPTLRDTEAFF.

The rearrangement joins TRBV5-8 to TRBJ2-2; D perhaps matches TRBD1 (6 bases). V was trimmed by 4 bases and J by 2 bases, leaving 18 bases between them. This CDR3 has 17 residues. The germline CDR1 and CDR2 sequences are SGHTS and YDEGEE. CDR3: CASSPIQGQLNTGELFF. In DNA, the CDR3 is TGTGCCAGCAGCCCGATACAGGGCCAACTAAACACCGGGGAGCTGTTTTTT.

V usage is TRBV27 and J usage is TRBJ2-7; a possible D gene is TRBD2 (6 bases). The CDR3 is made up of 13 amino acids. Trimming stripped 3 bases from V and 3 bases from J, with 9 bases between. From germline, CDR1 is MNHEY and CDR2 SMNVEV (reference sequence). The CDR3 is CASSLFGSYEQYF. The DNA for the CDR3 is TGTGCCAGCAGTTTGTTCGGGAGCTACGAGCAGTACTTC.

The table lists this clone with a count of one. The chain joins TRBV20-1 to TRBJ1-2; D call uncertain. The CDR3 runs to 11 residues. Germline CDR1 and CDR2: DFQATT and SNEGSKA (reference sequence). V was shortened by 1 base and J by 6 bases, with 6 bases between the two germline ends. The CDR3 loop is CSARVGDGYTF. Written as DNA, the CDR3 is TGCAGTGCTAGAGTAGGAGATGGCTACACCTTC.

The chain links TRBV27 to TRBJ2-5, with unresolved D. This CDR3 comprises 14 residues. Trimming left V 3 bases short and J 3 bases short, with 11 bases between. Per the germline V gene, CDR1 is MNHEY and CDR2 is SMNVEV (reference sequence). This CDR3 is CASSLSQVEETQYF. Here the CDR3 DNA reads TGTGCCAGCAGTTTGTCCCAGGTTGAAGAGACCCAGTACTTC.